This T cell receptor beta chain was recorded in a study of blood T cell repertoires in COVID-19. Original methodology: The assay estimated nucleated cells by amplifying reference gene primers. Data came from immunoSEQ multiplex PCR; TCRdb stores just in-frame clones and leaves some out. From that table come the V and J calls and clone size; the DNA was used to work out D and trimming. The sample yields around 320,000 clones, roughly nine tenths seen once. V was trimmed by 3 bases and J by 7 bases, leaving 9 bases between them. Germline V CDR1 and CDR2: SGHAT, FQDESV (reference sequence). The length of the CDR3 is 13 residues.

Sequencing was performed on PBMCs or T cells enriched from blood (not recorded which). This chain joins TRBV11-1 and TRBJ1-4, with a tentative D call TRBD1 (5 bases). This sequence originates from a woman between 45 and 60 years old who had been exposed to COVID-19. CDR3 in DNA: TGTGCCAGCAGCTTCTGGGGCGGTGAAAAACTGTTTTTT. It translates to CASSFWGGEKLFF.